Presented here are 30 T cell receptor beta chains from one specimen sequenced in a study of regulatory T cells in long-lasting Graves disease. Building the TCR beta libraries relied on iRepertoire HTBI primers, and CDR3 regions underwent Arm-PCR. A single record per CDR3 protein comes from TCRdb applying MiXCR to the multiplex PCR reads. The data hold 400,000 to 550,000 distinct CDR3 sequences, with around 15% observed a single time. Indicated time point: newly diagnosed GD, antithyroid drugs for less than 3 months. Extracted PBMC RNA gave rise to the TCR library. Separately, the same data were catalogued under a study of T cells in Graves' hyperthyroidism and ophthalmopathy.

The input for sequencing was peripheral blood mononuclear cells (PBMCs), taken at new diagnosis, from a patient treated with antithyroid drugs. The receptors derive from a woman aged 18-29 years with Graves disease.

The V and J genes are TRBV12-3 or TRBV12-4 and TRBJ1-4; maybe TRBD1 (6 bases). Trimming shortened V by 5 bases and J by 16 bases, and 20 bases separated the two germline ends. The CDR3 has 13 residues. In DNA form, the CDR3 reads TGTGCCAGCAGTACCCCCGAGGACAGATATCCGTTTTTT. As protein: CASSTPEDRYPFF.

Ten or more counts support this clonotype. A read error may produce the germline difference seen at one junction end. The V gene is TRBV7-7, the J gene TRBJ2-7, with 7 bases fitting TRBD1. The CDR3 is made up of 15 amino acids. Germline-derived CDR1 and CDR2 are SSHAT and FNYEAQ (reference sequence). The CDR3 sequence: CASSYGQVPTYEQYF. The CDR3 nucleotides read TGTGCTAGCAGTTACGGACAGGTCCCTACGTACGAGCAGTACTTC.

Notes on this clonotype: This could be a read error, since a much larger clone is one nucleotide away. This chain links TRBV3-1 with TRBJ2-7; a weak D match, TRBD2 (6 bases). The CDR3 is made up of 14 amino acids. Germline CDR1 is LGHDT and CDR2 is YNNKEL (reference sequence). V was trimmed by 8 bases and J by 2 bases, leaving 16 bases between them. The DNA for the CDR3 is TGTGCCAGCCGCACACGGACTACAGCCTACGAGCAGTACTTC. This encodes CASRTRTTAYEQYF.

This clonotype has a handful of counts. V and J are TRBV20-1 and TRBJ1-5, with 7 bases fitting TRBD1. The ends lost 3 bases at V and 0 bases at J; junction bases unmatched: 5. CDR3 length: 15 residues. CDR1 DFQATT and CDR2 SNEGSKA come from the germline V gene (reference sequence). The CDR3 loop is CSASPGTVSNQPQHF. CDR3 DNA: TGCAGTGCTAGCCCTGGGACAGTTAGCAATCAGCCCCAGCATTTT.

This clonotype came up many times. The chain employs TRBV18 and TRBJ2-1, with D possibly being TRBD1 or TRBD2 (5 bases each). V was cut by 3 bases and J by 6 bases, with 12 bases left in between. The germline V gene encodes CDR1 KGHSH and CDR2 LQKENI. CDR3 length equals 14 residues. The CDR3 spells CASSPGTQVNEQFF. The CDR3 coding sequence is TGTGCCAGCTCACCCGGGACGCAGGTCAATGAGCAGTTCTTC.

The chain joins TRBV4-1 to TRBJ1-4; 8 bases fit TRBD1. Germline V CDR1 and CDR2: MGHRA, YSYEKL. V shed 0 bases and J 10 bases; nucleotides not matched to a gene: 7. This CDR3 has 15 residues. CDR3 DNA sequence: TGCGCCAGCAGCCAAGATGACAGGGGTGGCGGAAAACTGTTTTTT. Protein: CASSQDDRGGGKLFF.

This clonotype has more than one count but fewer than ten. The chain couples TRBV7-8 to TRBJ2-7; possibly TRBD2 for D (6 bases). Per germline, CDR1 SGHVS and CDR2 FQNEAQ. V was trimmed by 4 bases and J by 5 bases, leaving 27 bases between them. This CDR3 is 18 amino acids long. The CDR3 nucleotides read TGTGCCAGCAGCTCCTACTCGCCCCCCGGGAGTTTCATTAACGAGCAGTACTTC. Translation: CASSSYSPPGSFINEQYF.

The V gene is TRBV20-1, the J gene TRBJ2-1, with 12 bases identical to TRBD2. The length of the CDR3 is 15 residues. Losses at the gene ends were 5 bases for V and 5 bases for J; bases not matched to a gene: 7. Germline loops: CDR1 DFQATT, CDR2 SNEGSKA (reference sequence). CDR3 amino acids: CSAHKRTSGDNEQFF. CDR3 nucleotides: TGCAGTGCTCACAAACGGACTAGCGGGGACAATGAGCAGTTCTTC.

This clonotype was seen many times. The chain recombines TRBV27 with TRBJ2-7; D is perhaps TRBD1 (6 bases). CDR1 and CDR2 from the germline V gene are MNHEY and SMNVEV (reference sequence). The germline V and J ends were trimmed by 3 bases and 3 bases, with 12 bases remaining between them. The CDR3 spans 14 residues. Written as DNA, the CDR3 is TGTGCCAGCAGTTTTAGGGGGATTAACTACGAGCAGTACTTC. This translates into CASSFRGINYEQYF.

There are a few counts of this clonotype. This may come from a read error, since a much larger clone is one base off. The V call is TRBV7-2, the J call TRBJ2-1; D might be TRBD2 (6 bases). Trimming stripped 5 bases from V and 3 bases from J, with 17 bases between. CDR1 and CDR2 (germline): SGHTA, FQGNSA. CDR3 size: 16 residues. CDR3 amino acids: CASSGYSGANYNEQFF. CDR3 nucleotides: TGTGCCAGCAGCGGGTATAGCGGAGCAAACTACAATGAGCAGTTCTTC.

Points on this clonotype: Being one base from a much bigger clone, this may be a read error. The chain couples TRBV20-1 to TRBJ2-1; 10 nucleotides match TRBD2. V trimming: 1 base; J trimming: 6 bases; junction bases outside the gene matches: 6. Germline CDR1 reads DFQATT; CDR2 reads SNEGSKA (reference sequence). The CDR3 has 15 residues. Here the CDR3 DNA reads TGCAGTGCTAGAGGTGGTAGCGGGAGGCGCAATGAGCAGTTCTTC. It codes for CSARGGSGRRNEQFF.

There are many counts of this clonotype. The rearrangement joins TRBV6-2 or TRBV6-3 to TRBJ2-7, with 10 bases fitting TRBD1. Germline loops: CDR1 MNHEY, CDR2 SVGEGT. The CDR3 has 13 amino acids. With V trimmed by 4 bases and J by 7 bases, 4 bases remained unmatched. The DNA for the CDR3 is TGTGCCAGCAGTTGGGACAGGGGAGGAGAGCAGTACTTC. It encodes CASSWDRGGEQYF.

The J gene is TRBJ2-2, the V gene TRBV6-1; 7 nucleotides line up with TRBD2. The V gene end was trimmed by 6 bases and the J gene end by 3 bases; junction bases not matched to a gene: 10. CDR3 size: 16 residues. Germline V gene lookup returns CDR1 MNHNS and CDR2 SASEGT. The CDR3 spells CASSWAGRPHTGELFF. CDR3 bases: TGTGCCAGCAGCTGGGCCGGGAGGCCCCACACCGGGGAGCTGTTTTTT.

The genes are TRBV6-5 and TRBJ2-1; TRBD1 might be the D (6 bases). The CDR3 is 14 amino acids. Germline values: CDR1 MNHEY, CDR2 SVGAGI. The V gene lost 2 bases and the J gene lost 7 bases, with 12 bases spanning the gap. In nucleotides, the CDR3 is TGTGCCAGCAGTTACGGGGGCAGGTCTAATGAGCAGTTCTTC. Encoded protein: CASSYGGRSNEQFF.

This clonotype was seen at least ten times. The rearrangement uses TRBV27 and TRBJ2-7; a weak D match, TRBD1 (5 bases). The CDR3 extends over 15 amino acids. Trimming shortened V by 3 bases and J by 8 bases, and 20 bases separated the two germline ends. CDR1 and CDR2 (germline): MNHEY, SMNVEV (reference sequence). CDR3 sequence reads: CASSLGRANVRKQYF. CDR3 DNA sequence: TGTGCCAGCAGTTTGGGGCGAGCCAACGTCAGGAAGCAGTACTTC.

This clonotype was observed many times. The chain uses TRBV28 and TRBJ2-7, with a tentative D call TRBD1 (5 bases). Germline V CDR1 and CDR2: MDHEN, SYDVKM. V lost 1 base to trimming and J lost 0 bases, with 16 bases between them. The CDR3 has 17 residues. The CDR3 is CASSLSLRDDSSYEQYF. CDR3 bases: TGTGCCAGCAGTTTATCGCTTAGGGATGACAGCTCCTACGAGCAGTACTTC.

This clonotype was observed at least ten times. This rearrangement joins TRBV28 to TRBJ2-5; D unresolved. CDR3 length equals 15 residues. Between the trimmed V and J ends, which lost 3 bases and 2 bases, there was a span of 13 bases. The germline V gene has CDR1 MDHEN and CDR2 SYDVKM. CDR3 loop: CASSFSGGAQETQYF. Here the CDR3 DNA reads TGTGCCAGCAGTTTTAGTGGTGGAGCACAAGAGACCCAGTACTTC.

At least ten counts were recorded for this clonotype. In nucleotides, the CDR3 is TGTGCCAGCACTCTAAATCCAAAGAGGGGAGGGACTAACTACGAGCAGTACTTC. It specifies CASTLNPKRGGTNYEQYF. The gene calls are TRBV6-1 and TRBJ2-7; 7 nucleotides match TRBD2. The CDR3 runs 18 residues. J gave up 3 bases and V 7 bases, and 21 bases lay outside the gene matches. Per germline, CDR1 MNHNS and CDR2 SASEGT.

This clonotype occurred many times. The chain employs TRBV27 and TRBJ1-1; D gene uncertain. The CDR3 consists of 13 residues. Deletions cut 5 bases from V and 1 base from J, with 8 bases between. Germline CDR1 and CDR2: MNHEY and SMNVEV (reference sequence). As DNA, the CDR3 is TGTGCCAGCAGTCCGTCAACGAACACTGAAGCTTTCTTT. Protein sequence: CASSPSTNTEAFF.

The chain links TRBV4-3 to TRBJ2-5, with TRBD2 identical over 7 bases. The ends lost 1 base at V and 5 bases at J; junction bases unmatched: 7. CDR3 length: 15 amino acids. Germline V gene data show CDR1 as LGHNA and CDR2 as YSLEER. The CDR3 DNA reads TGCGCCAGCAGCCAAGGAGGGAGGGCCCGGGAGACCCAGTACTTC. It translates to CASSQGGRARETQYF.

A single count supports this clonotype. Being one base from a much bigger clone, this may be a read error. The J gene is TRBJ2-1, the V gene TRBV2; 7 bases agree with TRBD2. This CDR3 is built from 17 residues. Germline values: CDR1 SNHLY, CDR2 FYNNEI. J was trimmed by 13 bases and V by 4 bases; bases with no gene match: 22. As DNA, the CDR3 is TGTGCCAGCAGTGGAAGGGCTAGCGGCATCCCACAAGAGACCCAGTTCTTC. Translation gives CASSGRASGIPQETQFF.

This clonotype was picked up many times. The chain uses TRBV5-1 and TRBJ2-7; 10 bases fit TRBD2. CDR1 SGHRS and CDR2 YFSETQ come from the germline V gene. V shed 2 bases, J shed 4 bases, and the junction held 18 bases outside the gene matches. The CDR3 sequence is 19 residues long. CDR3 protein: CASSFGIPVAGGNPYEQYF. The CDR3 DNA is TGCGCCAGCAGCTTCGGGATACCCGTAGCGGGAGGAAACCCTTACGAGCAGTACTTC.

This clonotype was seen at least ten times. This chain joins TRBV6-1 and TRBJ2-5; D is unclear. The length of the CDR3 is 14 residues. Trimming shortened V by 10 bases and J by 4 bases, and 19 bases separated the two germline ends. CDR1 is MNHNS, CDR2 SASEGT, per germline. The CDR3 sequence is CATKTELRGETQYF. The DNA for the CDR3 is TGTGCCACCAAGACTGAACTTCGCGGAGAGACCCAGTACTTC.

This clonotype showed up many times. This chain connects TRBV10-3 to TRBJ2-7; 7 bases agree with TRBD2. The V gene's germline CDR1 is ENHRY and CDR2 SYGVKD. This CDR3 contains 14 residues. V shed 4 bases and J 6 bases; nucleotides not matched to a gene: 9. Here the CDR3 DNA reads TGTGCCATCAGTGGGGTAGCGGGCACGGGCGAGCAGTACTTC. The encoded protein is CAISGVAGTGEQYF.

This clonotype was counted a few times. The chain couples TRBV20-1 to TRBJ1-2; D perhaps matches TRBD1 (6 bases). Germline CDR1 DFQATT, CDR2 SNEGSKA (reference sequence). With 3 bases removed from V and 0 bases from J, the gap between germline ends came to 11 bases. The CDR3 runs to 14 residues. For the CDR3, the DNA is TGCAGTGCTAGCTTTCGGGACACTAACTATGGCTACACCTTC. Translated, it gives CSASFRDTNYGYTF.

This sequence joins TRBV29-1 and TRBJ1-2; D unresolved. Trimming removed 3 bases at V and 5 bases at J, with 13 bases between. Germline CDR1 SQVTM, CDR2 ANQGSEA. The CDR3 covers 13 residues. Here the CDR3 reads CSVDSPAEYGYTF. CDR3 nucleotides: TGCAGCGTTGATTCCCCTGCTGAATATGGCTACACCTTC. The full variable domain, rest sourced from reference TRBV29-1 and TRBJ1-2, is SAVISQKPSRDICQRGTSLTIQCQVDSQVTMMFWYRQQPGQSLTLIATANQGSEATYESGFVIDKFPISRPNLTFSTLTVSNMSPEDSSIYLCSVDSPAEYGYTFGSGTRLTVV.

This clonotype has at least ten counts. This sequence joins TRBV6-1 and TRBJ2-3; 9 bases are a match to TRBD2. The CDR3 loop spans 16 amino acids. Unmatched junction bases numbered 17, after V lost 10 bases and J lost 6 bases. Germline lookup yields CDR1 MNHNS and CDR2 SASEGT. The CDR3 DNA reads as TGTGCCACCGGAATCTTAGCGGGAGATTTTCCGGATACGCAGTATTTT. Translating gives CATGILAGDFPDTQYF.

This clonotype has at least ten counts. The chain is built from TRBV11-1 and TRBJ2-3; TRBD2 aligns across 8 bases. There are 17 residues in the CDR3. The ends lost 5 bases at V and 2 bases at J; junction bases unmatched: 12. Germline CDR1 reads SGHAT; CDR2 reads FQDESV (reference sequence). The CDR3 is CASSRPILAGPTDTQYF. The CDR3 coding sequence is TGTGCCAGCAGCCGCCCGATTTTAGCGGGACCCACAGATACGCAGTATTTT.

This clonotype was observed at least ten times. The rearrangement uses TRBV12-3 or TRBV12-4 and TRBJ2-7; TRBD2 agrees at 9 bases. The CDR3 contains 15 residues. The junction had 10 bases not matched to a gene; V was cut back by 4 bases and J by 6 bases. CDR3 protein: CASSSQAGGLGEQYF. DNA of the CDR3: TGTGCCAGCAGTTCCCAAGCGGGAGGCTTAGGCGAGCAGTACTTC.

This clonotype was observed many times. This chain joins TRBV2 and TRBJ2-5, with 13 positions matching TRBD2. The junction had 5 bases not matched to a gene; V was cut back by 6 bases and J by 1 base. The CDR3 has 16 amino acids. The germline V gene has CDR1 SNHLY and CDR2 FYNNEI. CDR3 in DNA: TGTGCCAGCAGGAGACTAGCGGGAGGTCTCCAAGAGACCCAGTACTTC. It codes for CASRRLAGGLQETQYF.